The rows below give T cell receptor beta chains drawn from one sample of a study of blood T cell repertoires in COVID-19. TCRdb's table, derived via immunoSEQ multiplex PCR, lists solely in-frame clones and lacks some. The sample has more than 200,000 clones, approximately 86% seen once; the top ten hold around 5.1%. The sample taken for sequencing was peripheral blood. These receptors were taken from a woman aged 60-70 years with COVID-19, enrolled during active disease. The CDR3 runs from the conserved cysteine through the conserved F or W. Each record gives: CDR3 DNA, CDR3 protein, V gene, CDR3 length, D gene, clone size, J gene. The D gene is left open where the match is weak. Size is stated for part of the rows, as once, few or many counts, or as a class when the clone is expanded.

TGTGCCAGCAGCGGTAATACAGGGGAGGCTCAGCCCCAGCATTTT,CASSGNTGEAQPQHF,TRBV6-5,15,TRBD1,-,TRBJ1-5
TGTGCCAGCAGTCAAACAGGGAGTTCTGAAGCTTTCTTT,CASSQTGSSEAFF,TRBV6-2/TRBV6-3,13,-,-,TRBJ1-1
TGTGCCAGCAGCTCCCAGCAGCGTTTCTCTGGAAACACCATATATTTT,CASSSQQRFSGNTIYF,TRBV7-6,16,-,-,TRBJ1-3
TGTGCCAGCAGCGCGACAGGGTACGAGCAGTACTTC,CASSATGYEQYF,TRBV9,12,TRBD1,few,TRBJ2-7
TGTGCCAGCACCTGTGAGGGACAGGGACAGGGTACGCAGTATTTT,CASTCEGQGQGTQYF,TRBV11-3,15,TRBD1,-,TRBJ2-3
TGTGCCAGCAGCAGGGGACAGTCCTACGAGCAGTACTTC,CASSRGQSYEQYF,TRBV6-5,13,TRBD1,-,TRBJ2-7
TGCGCCAGCAGCCAAGATTTGGCCATCACAGATACGCAGTATTTT,CASSQDLAITDTQYF,TRBV4-3,15,-,-,TRBJ2-3
TGCGCCAGCAGTCGGGACAGGGGAAGCACAGATACGCAGTATTTT,CASSRDRGSTDTQYF,TRBV5-1,15,TRBD1,-,TRBJ2-3
TGTGCCAGCAGTCAACAGGGGGCGGGAAACACCATATATTTT,CASSQQGAGNTIYF,TRBV6-6,14,TRBD1,once,TRBJ1-3
TGTGCCAGTAGTGCTACTGGGGCCAACGTCCTGACTTTC,CASSATGANVLTF,TRBV19,13,-,once,TRBJ2-6
TGTGCCAGCAGTGAAACGGCCAGAACGGGAGCCAAAAACATTCAGTACTTC,CASSETARTGAKNIQYF,TRBV6-1,17,-,-,TRBJ2-4
TGTGCCAGCAGCCAAGTCCTAGCGGGAAGAATTTACGAGCAGTACTTC,CASSQVLAGRIYEQYF,TRBV14,16,TRBD2,few,TRBJ2-7
TGTGCCAGCAGCATCGTCACAGATACGCAGTATTTT,CASSIVTDTQYF,TRBV7-9,12,-,-,TRBJ2-3
TGTGCCAGCAGCCAGGGCAATGAGCAGTTCTTC,CASSQGNEQFF,TRBV7-3,11,-,-,TRBJ2-1
TGTGCCAGCAGCTCACAGGGTCGTCGGACAGGGGGCAAAGGGGCCAACGTCCTGACTTTC,CASSSQGRRTGGKGANVLTF,TRBV7-8,20,TRBD1,-,TRBJ2-6
TGTGCCAGCAGCCTAGGGACAGACTATGGCTACACCTTC,CASSLGTDYGYTF,TRBV9,13,TRBD1,-,TRBJ1-2
TGTGCCAGCAGCTTCTCGGGGGATGCGAACTATGGCTACACCTTC,CASSFSGDANYGYTF,TRBV11-2,15,-,once,TRBJ1-2
TGTGCCTGGAGTGTTCGAGTCAATCAGCCCCAGCATTTT,CAWSVRVNQPQHF,TRBV30,13,-,-,TRBJ1-5
TGTGCCTGGAGTGTAAACAGGCCCAATCAGCCCCAGCATTTT,CAWSVNRPNQPQHF,TRBV30,14,-,-,TRBJ1-5
TGCGCCAGCAGCCAAACCGGGACAGGGCAAGAGACCCAGTACTTC,CASSQTGTGQETQYF,TRBV4-3,15,TRBD1,-,TRBJ2-5
TGTGCCAGCAGCCCCCGGGGGGACTATAATTCACCCCTCCACTTT,CASSPRGDYNSPLHF,TRBV5-4,15,-,-,TRBJ1-6
TGTGCCAGCAGCTTAGTCTCCAGGGAGAACACTGAAGCTTTCTTT,CASSLVSRENTEAFF,TRBV7-8,15,-,-,TRBJ1-1
TGTGCCAGCAGTCATCAACGGCTAGACTCGAGCTCCTACAATGAGCAGTTCTTC,CASSHQRLDSSSYNEQFF,TRBV6-6,18,-,-,TRBJ2-1
TGCAGCGTTGAAGATCGACAGGTGAAGGAGCAGTTCTTC,CSVEDRQVKEQFF,TRBV29-1,13,-,once,TRBJ2-1
TGTGCCAGCAGTCCCACAGTAACCGCTGAAGCTTTCTTT,CASSPTVTAEAFF,TRBV28,13,-,-,TRBJ1-1
TGTGCCAGCGCCCCAATGGGCATCAATCAGCCCCAGCATTTT,CASAPMGINQPQHF,TRBV6-1,14,-,-,TRBJ1-5
TGTGCCAGCAGACTCGACTCCACCGGGGAGCTGTTTTTT,CASRLDSTGELFF,TRBV5-4,13,-,-,TRBJ2-2
TGCGCCAGCAGCCAACAACAGGACTACAATGAGCAGTTCTTC,CASSQQQDYNEQFF,TRBV4-1,14,-,-,TRBJ2-1
TGCGCCAGCCGGGAAAACACTGAAGCTTTCTTT,CASRENTEAFF,TRBV5-1,11,-,-,TRBJ1-1
TGTGCCAGCGGACTCCCGGGGGCTTTCTTT,CASGLPGAFF,TRBV28,10,-,-,TRBJ1-1
TGTGCCAGCAGCCCCGGGACTAGCGCCGGGATTACGCAGTATTTT,CASSPGTSAGITQYF,TRBV5-4,15,TRBD2,-,TRBJ2-3
TGTGCCACCAGTGACCCGGGCGGGGGGGTAGACAGCAATCAGCCCCAGCATTTT,CATSDPGGGVDSNQPQHF,TRBV24-1,18,-,-,TRBJ1-5
TGTGCCAGCAGCCGAGCGGGAGTTGGGGCAGATACGCAGTATTTT,CASSRAGVGADTQYF,TRBV3-1/TRBV3-2,15,TRBD2,-,TRBJ2-3
TGTGCCAGCAGCGTATACCTAGCGGGGGCCTACAATGAGCAGTTCTTC,CASSVYLAGAYNEQFF,TRBV9,16,TRBD2,-,TRBJ2-1
TGTGCCAGCAGCTTAGACAGGGGGCTTACCTACGAGCAGTACTTC,CASSLDRGLTYEQYF,TRBV7-2,15,TRBD1,-,TRBJ2-7
TGTGCCAGCAGTGACAGACGACAAACGAGCAATCAGCCCCAGCATTTT,CASSDRRQTSNQPQHF,TRBV6-4,16,-,-,TRBJ1-5
TGTGCCAGCAACCCAAGCGGGAGTGGGGCCGGGGAGCTGTTTTTT,CASNPSGSGAGELFF,TRBV28,15,TRBD2,-,TRBJ2-2
TGCAGTGCTAGTAGCAGGGGGCTCGGTGGCTACACCTTC,CSASSRGLGGYTF,TRBV20-1,13,TRBD1,-,TRBJ1-2
TGTGCCAGCAGCTTAGTGACTAGCGGGAAAAATGAGCAGTTCTTC,CASSLVTSGKNEQFF,TRBV11-3,15,TRBD2,-,TRBJ2-1
TGTGCCAGCTATTCAGGGATATCGGCCAACGTCCTGACTTTC,CASYSGISANVLTF,TRBV28,14,-,-,TRBJ2-6